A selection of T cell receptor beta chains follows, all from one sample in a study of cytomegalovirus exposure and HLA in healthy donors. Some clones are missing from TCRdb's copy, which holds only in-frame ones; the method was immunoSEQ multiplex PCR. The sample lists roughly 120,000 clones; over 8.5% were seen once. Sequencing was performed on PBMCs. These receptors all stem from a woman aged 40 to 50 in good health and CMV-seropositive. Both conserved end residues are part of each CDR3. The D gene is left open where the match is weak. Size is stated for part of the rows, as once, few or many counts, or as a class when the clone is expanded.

TGTGCCAGCAGTTTCTCCCCACAGGGCCATAGCAATCAGCCCCAGCATTTT,CASSFSPQGHSNQPQHF,TRBJ1-5,NA,TRBV2,NA
TGTGCCAGCAGTGCCTTAGCGGGGTCATACAATGAGCAGTTCTTC,CASSALAGSYNEQFF,TRBJ2-1,NA,TRBV6-1,TRBD2
TGTGCCAGCAGCTCAGGGGAGGGTAATTCACCCCTCCACTTT,CASSSGEGNSPLHF,TRBJ1-6,NA,TRBV6-4,NA
TGTGCCTGGAACCCGGGACTCCTGAACACCGGGGAGCTGTTTTTT,CAWNPGLLNTGELFF,TRBJ2-2,NA,TRBV30,NA
TGCGCCAGCAGCTCTGGAGTGGGGACATTTATGTACGAGCAGTACTTC,CASSSGVGTFMYEQYF,TRBJ2-7,NA,TRBV5-1,NA
TGTGCCAGCAGTGAATACCGGGGGGTCTATGGCTACACCTTC,CASSEYRGVYGYTF,TRBJ1-2,few,TRBV28,NA
TGTGCCAGCTCCCCTCGGACAGGGTTCGCGAACACCGGGGAGCTGTTTTTT,CASSPRTGFANTGELFF,TRBJ2-2,few,TRBV18,TRBD1
TGTGCCAGCAGCTTGGTAGGGGTGGATAATTCACCCCTCCACTTT,CASSLVGVDNSPLHF,TRBJ1-6,NA,TRBV5-6,NA
TGTGCCAGCAGCTTAGATGCGGGTTTCGGCGAGCAGTACTTC,CASSLDAGFGEQYF,TRBJ2-7,few,TRBV11-3,NA
TGTGCCAGCAGCCAAGCGAGTAGCGGGGCCCACGAGCAGTACTTC,CASSQASSGAHEQYF,TRBJ2-7,NA,TRBV4-2,TRBD2
TGTGCCAGCAGCGTACAGGGACAGGGAGAAGAGACCCAGTACTTC,CASSVQGQGEETQYF,TRBJ2-5,few,TRBV9,TRBD1
TGTGCCACCAGCAACCTCCAAATGGGCCCTGAAGCTTTCTTT,CATSNLQMGPEAFF,TRBJ1-1,few,TRBV15,NA
TGTGCCTGGGAGTCGGGTAATTCACCCCTCCACTTT,CAWESGNSPLHF,TRBJ1-6,NA,TRBV30,NA
TGTGCCAGCAGCCCTACGGACAGTCGAGCCTACGAGCAGTACTTC,CASSPTDSRAYEQYF,TRBJ2-7,NA,TRBV5-4,NA
TGTGCCAGCAGCACCGCAACGGGGGGGCGTAATGAAAAACTGTTTTTT,CASSTATGGRNEKLFF,TRBJ1-4,many,TRBV5-6,NA
TGTGCCAGCAGCCCCCCAGGGGGCGAGCAGAATGAGCAGTTCTTC,CASSPPGGEQNEQFF,TRBJ2-1,NA,TRBV13,TRBD1
TGTGCCAGCATGGGGGGTGGGGGCAATCAGCCCCAGCATTTT,CASMGGGGNQPQHF,TRBJ1-5,NA,TRBV28,NA
TGTGCCGGCGAACCCGGGGCAGGGGTGGGAGCTTTCTTT,CAGEPGAGVGAFF,TRBJ1-1,few,TRBV6-1,NA
TGTGCCAGTAGTATAGATTCTGGGGCAGATCTTTACGAGCAGTACTTC,CASSIDSGADLYEQYF,TRBJ2-7,NA,TRBV19,NA
TGTGCCAGCTCGCGGGACAGGGGGCAAGGTGGCTACACCTTC,CASSRDRGQGGYTF,TRBJ1-2,few,TRBV18,TRBD1
TGTGCCAGCAGAGGACGGGAGAACACTGAGGCTTTCTTT,CASRGRENTEAFF,TRBJ1-1,NA,TRBV7-8,NA
TGTGCCAGCAACAAGGGACAGGGGGCAGCGGGGCCCATCTCCTACAATGAGCAGTTCTTC,CASNKGQGAAGPISYNEQFF,TRBJ2-1,NA,TRBV27,TRBD1
TGCGCCAGCAGCTTGGAGGGCAGGGGGCCCTACGAGCAGTACTTC,CASSLEGRGPYEQYF,TRBJ2-7,NA,TRBV5-1,TRBD1
TGTGCCAGCAGCTCCTACCGGGGGTCATCCTACGAGCAGTACTTC,CASSSYRGSSYEQYF,TRBJ2-7,NA,TRBV11-2,NA
TGCGCCAGCAGCTTGGGTTCCAGTTTAACCACCGGGGAGCTGTTTTTT,CASSLGSSLTTGELFF,TRBJ2-2,few,TRBV5-1,NA
TGTGCCAGCGGCCAGCCCCAGCATTTT,CASGQPQHF,TRBJ1-5,NA,TRBV2,NA
TGTGCCAGCAGTTGGGAGCAGGGGGCCTACGAGCAGTACTTC,CASSWEQGAYEQYF,TRBJ2-7,NA,TRBV27,TRBD1
TGTGCCAGCAGCATGCTTGGCAGGTGGACTGGAAACACCATATATTTT,CASSMLGRWTGNTIYF,TRBJ1-3,NA,TRBV21-1,NA
TGTGCCAGCAGTTTAAGGGGGGGCATTGGGAATGAGCAGTTCTTC,CASSLRGGIGNEQFF,TRBJ2-1,NA,TRBV27,NA
TGTGCCAGCTCAAGGGACAGGGGCCTAAACTATGGCTACACCTTC,CASSRDRGLNYGYTF,TRBJ1-2,NA,TRBV18,TRBD1
TGTGCCAGCAGCCGACAGGGGATTGATGGCTACACCTTC,CASSRQGIDGYTF,TRBJ1-2,few,TRBV7-2,TRBD1
TGTGCCAGCAGCCCGGGGACAGGCGACAATGAGCAGTTCTTC,CASSPGTGDNEQFF,TRBJ2-1,NA,TRBV5-4,TRBD1
TGTGCCAGTAGTATATATTCTAGCGGGGGCCCCCCCGGGGAGCTGTTTTTT,CASSIYSSGGPPGELFF,TRBJ2-2,NA,TRBV19,TRBD2
TGCGCCAGCAGCTTGGATCCCCGAGCTAGCACAGATACGCAGTATTTT,CASSLDPRASTDTQYF,TRBJ2-3,NA,TRBV5-1,NA
TGTGCCAGTAGTCTCCCCTCCCCAGGGGGCAGGTATGGCTACACCTTC,CASSLPSPGGRYGYTF,TRBJ1-2,few,TRBV19,TRBD1
TGCGCCAGCAGTCAATTGAGGACAAGCCTAAGGTGGACCCAGTACTTC,CASSQLRTSLRWTQYF,TRBJ2-5,few,TRBV23-1,NA
TGTGCCAGCAGTAGACAGGGGGAGAATTCACCCCTCCACTTT,CASSRQGENSPLHF,TRBJ1-6,few,TRBV7-9,TRBD1
TGCAGCGTTGAAGAACTAGACAAGCCCACAGATACGCAGTATTTT,CSVEELDKPTDTQYF,TRBJ2-3,NA,TRBV29-1,NA
TGTGCCAGTAGTATAGACAGGGATCGGTACAATGAGCAGTTCTTC,CASSIDRDRYNEQFF,TRBJ2-1,NA,TRBV19,NA
TGTGCCAGCAGGCCAGGGGGCTTGGAGACCCAGTACTTC,CASRPGGLETQYF,TRBJ2-5,few,TRBV27,TRBD1
TGTGCCTGGAGTACGGGGGGAGCCCGCTCTTTC,CAWSTGGARSF,TRBJ1-2,NA,TRBV30,NA
TGTGCCAGCAGCCAAGTTTTAGCGGGGGGGGCCAATGAGCAGTTCTTC,CASSQVLAGGANEQFF,TRBJ2-1,NA,TRBV4-2,TRBD2
TGTGCCAGCAGCTCGGGTAGTACAGGGGGCGAAAATGGCTACACCTTC,CASSSGSTGGENGYTF,TRBJ1-2,NA,TRBV5-4,TRBD1
TGCGCCAGCAGCTTAAGCACAGACTATGGCTACACCTTC,CASSLSTDYGYTF,TRBJ1-2,few,TRBV5-1,NA
TGTGCCAGCAGTGACAGGCAGGGGACCCTGAACACCGGGGAGCTGTTTTTT,CASSDRQGTLNTGELFF,TRBJ2-2,NA,TRBV6-1,NA